These 5 T cell receptor beta chains came from one sample sequenced in a study of neurological immune-mediated disorders. TCRdb re-derived calls from the 5' RACE reads in MiXCR, one entry per CDR3 protein. The sample includes about 59,000 distinct CDR3 sequences, around 24% of them seen just once. Documented time point: technical triplicate 2. The sequenced sample was PBMCs. The receptor source for this set is a man aged 55 to 69 with HTLV-1-associated myelopathy (HAM/TSP).

The sample holds many counts of this clonotype. The rearrangement joins TRBV20-1 to TRBJ2-3, with a tentative D call TRBD1 (6 bases). Trimming pared 8 bases from V and 0 bases from J, leaving 18 bases between. Germline V gene lookup returns CDR1 DFQATT and CDR2 SNEGSKA (reference sequence). The CDR3 contains 15 residues. CDR3 sequence reads: CSPVMGAASTDTQYF. DNA for the CDR3: TGCAGTCCGGTGATGGGGGCGGCTAGCACAGATACGCAGTATTTT.

This clonotype has a count of ten or more. This chain joins TRBV5-1 and TRBJ2-2; no firm D call. In germline, CDR1 is SGHRS, CDR2 YFSETQ. V dropped 2 bases and J dropped 0 bases, with 8 bases sitting between them. The CDR3 is 15 amino acids. The CDR3 here is CASSFTQSNTGELFF. CDR3 bases: TGCGCCAGCAGCTTCACACAGTCGAACACCGGGGAGCTGTTTTTT.

The chain joins TRBV6-5 to TRBJ2-1; 7 bases are shared with TRBD2. This CDR3 has 14 residues. After removal of 8 bases from V and 0 bases from J, the junction contained 4 bases not matched to a gene. The V gene's germline CDR1 is MNHEY and CDR2 SVGAGI. The CDR3 region has the DNA TGTGCCAGCGGGGGGGACGGCTCCTACAATGAGCAGTTCTTC. It yields the protein CASGGDGSYNEQFF.

The chain carries TRBV20-1 and TRBJ1-1; D unresolved. Germline V lookup: CDR1 DFQATT, CDR2 SNEGSKA (reference sequence). The CDR3 is 15 residues long. The V gene lost 2 bases and the J gene lost 0 bases, with 13 bases spanning the gap. The CDR3 region is CSARRVSSMNTEAFF. CDR3 bases: TGCAGTGCTAGACGTGTATCCTCTATGAACACTGAAGCTTTCTTT.

This chain uses TRBV2 with TRBJ2-3; 15 bases match TRBD2. Germline-derived CDR1 and CDR2 are SNHLY and FYNNEI. CDR3 length: 18 amino acids. After removal of 6 bases from V and 1 base from J, the junction contained 8 bases not matched to a gene. The CDR3 region is CASSTGTSGRMGTDTQYF. CDR3 nucleotides: TGTGCCAGCAGCACCGGGACTAGCGGGAGGATGGGCACAGATACGCAGTATTTT.